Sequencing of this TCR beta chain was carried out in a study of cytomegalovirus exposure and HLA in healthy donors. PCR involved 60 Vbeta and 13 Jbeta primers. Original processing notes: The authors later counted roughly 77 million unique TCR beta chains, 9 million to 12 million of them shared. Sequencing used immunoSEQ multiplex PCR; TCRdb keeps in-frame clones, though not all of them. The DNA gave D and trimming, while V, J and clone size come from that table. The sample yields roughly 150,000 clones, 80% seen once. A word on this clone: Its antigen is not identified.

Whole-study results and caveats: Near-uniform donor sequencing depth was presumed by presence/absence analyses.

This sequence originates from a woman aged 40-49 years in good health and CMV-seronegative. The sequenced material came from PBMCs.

CDR3 in amino acids: CASSPTGTGVTEAFF. CDR3 nucleotides: TGTGCCAGCAGCCCAACGGGGACAGGGGTCACTGAAGCTTTCTTT. The chain recombines TRBV7-9 with TRBJ1-1, with 10 bases fitting TRBD1. This CDR3 contains 15 residues. Germline V gene sequence: CDR1 SEHNR, CDR2 FQNEAQ (reference sequence). V gave up 5 bases and J gave up 4 bases; unmatched junction bases: 7.